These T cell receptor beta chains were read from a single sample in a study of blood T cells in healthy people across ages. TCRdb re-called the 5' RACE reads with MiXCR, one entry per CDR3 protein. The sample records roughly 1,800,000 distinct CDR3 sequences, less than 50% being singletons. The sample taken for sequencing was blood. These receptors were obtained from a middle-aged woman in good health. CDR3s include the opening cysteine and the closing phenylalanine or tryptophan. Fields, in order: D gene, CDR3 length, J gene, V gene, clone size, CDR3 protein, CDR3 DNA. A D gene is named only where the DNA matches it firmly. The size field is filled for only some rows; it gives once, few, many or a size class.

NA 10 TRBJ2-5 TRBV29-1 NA CSVDMGTQYF TGCAGCGTTGATATGGGGACCCAGTACTTC
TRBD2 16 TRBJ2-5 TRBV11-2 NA CASSLREGPYQETQYF TGTGCCAGCAGCTTAAGGGAGGGACCTTACCAAGAGACCCAGTACTTC
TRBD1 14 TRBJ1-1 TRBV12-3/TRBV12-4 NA CASSLAAGQGEAFF TGTGCCAGCAGTCTCGCGGCGGGACAGGGGGAAGCTTTCTTT
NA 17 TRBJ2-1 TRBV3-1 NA CASSQEGGRDSYNEQFF TGTGCCAGCAGCCAAGAAGGAGGCAGGGACTCCTACAATGAGCAGTTCTTC
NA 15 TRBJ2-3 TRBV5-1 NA CASSVTGGEEDTQYF TGCGCCAGCAGCGTGACTGGGGGAGAGGAAGATACGCAGTATTTT
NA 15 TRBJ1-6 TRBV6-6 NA CASSALTGRNSPLHF TGTGCCAGCAGTGCTCTGACGGGGAGAAATTCACCCCTCCACTTT
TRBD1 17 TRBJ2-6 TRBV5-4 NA CASSYMTGGIGANVLTF TGTGCCAGCAGCTACATGACAGGGGGAATCGGGGCCAACGTCCTGACTTTC
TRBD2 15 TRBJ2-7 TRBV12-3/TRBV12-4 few CASSLDLAGFHEQYF TGTGCCAGCAGTTTAGACCTAGCGGGGTTCCACGAGCAGTACTTC
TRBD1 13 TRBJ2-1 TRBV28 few CASSFVGGGEQFF TGTGCCAGCAGTTTCGTAGGGGGCGGTGAGCAGTTCTTC
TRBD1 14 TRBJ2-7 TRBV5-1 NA CASSLAGQDYEQYF TGCGCCAGCAGCTTGGCAGGACAGGACTACGAGCAGTACTTC
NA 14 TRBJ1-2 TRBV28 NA CASSFSRRTYGYTF TGTGCCAGCAGTTTCTCCAGGCGCACTTATGGCTACACCTTC
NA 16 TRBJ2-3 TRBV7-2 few CASSLGVGVSTDTQYF TGTGCCAGCAGCTTAGGGGTCGGGGTGTCTACAGATACGCAGTATTTT
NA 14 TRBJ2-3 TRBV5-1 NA CAGSLEWVPDTQYF TGCGCCGGCAGCTTGGAATGGGTCCCAGATACGCAGTATTTT
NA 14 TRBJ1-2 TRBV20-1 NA CDPFTVNTPYGYTF TGCGATCCTTTTACCGTGAACACGCCGTATGGCTACACCTTC
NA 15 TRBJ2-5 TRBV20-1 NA CSARSLFGSSETQYF TGCAGTGCTAGATCTCTCTTCGGCAGTTCGGAGACCCAGTACTTC
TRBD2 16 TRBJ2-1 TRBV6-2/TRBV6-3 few CASSYSPAGLYNEQFF TGTGCCAGCAGTTACTCTCCAGCGGGACTTTACAATGAGCAGTTCTTC
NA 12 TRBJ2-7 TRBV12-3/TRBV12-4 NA CASSADNHEQYF TGTGCCAGCAGTGCCGACAACCACGAGCAGTACTTC
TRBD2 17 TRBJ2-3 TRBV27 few CASSSPQLAGVADTQYF TGTGCCAGCAGTTCCCCCCAACTAGCGGGGGTCGCAGATACGCAGTATTTT
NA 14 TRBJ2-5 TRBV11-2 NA CASSPLGSRETQYF TGTGCCAGCAGCCCCCTGGGCAGCCGGGAGACCCAGTACTTC
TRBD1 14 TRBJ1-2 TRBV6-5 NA CASRPSGTVYGYTF TGTGCCAGCAGACCCAGTGGGACAGTATATGGCTACACCTTC
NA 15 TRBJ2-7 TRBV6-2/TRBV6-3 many CASRTEGFPSYEQYF TGTGCCAGCAGAACGGAGGGCTTCCCCTCCTACGAGCAGTACTTC
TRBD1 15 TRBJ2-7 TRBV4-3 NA CASSQDRGQLYEQYF TGCGCCAGCAGCCAAGACCGGGGACAGCTCTACGAGCAGTACTTC
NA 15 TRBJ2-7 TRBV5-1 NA CASSLELTVFYEQYF TGCGCCAGCAGCTTGGAACTGACAGTGTTCTACGAGCAGTACTTC
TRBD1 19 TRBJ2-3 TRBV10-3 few CAISESHNNAGQVTDTQYF TGTGCCATCAGTGAGTCCCATAACAACGCCGGACAGGTCACAGATACGCAGTATTTT
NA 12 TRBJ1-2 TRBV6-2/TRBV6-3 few CASSYTGSGYTF TGTGCCAGCAGTTATACGGGTAGTGGCTACACCTTC
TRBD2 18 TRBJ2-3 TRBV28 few CASSSPLGGAGARGTQYF TGTGCCAGCAGTTCCCCTCTTGGAGGAGCGGGGGCCCGGGGGACGCAGTATTTT
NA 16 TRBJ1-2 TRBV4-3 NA CASSQDFGGLRSGYTF TGCGCCAGCAGCCAAGATTTCGGGGGACTACGGTCTGGCTACACCTTC